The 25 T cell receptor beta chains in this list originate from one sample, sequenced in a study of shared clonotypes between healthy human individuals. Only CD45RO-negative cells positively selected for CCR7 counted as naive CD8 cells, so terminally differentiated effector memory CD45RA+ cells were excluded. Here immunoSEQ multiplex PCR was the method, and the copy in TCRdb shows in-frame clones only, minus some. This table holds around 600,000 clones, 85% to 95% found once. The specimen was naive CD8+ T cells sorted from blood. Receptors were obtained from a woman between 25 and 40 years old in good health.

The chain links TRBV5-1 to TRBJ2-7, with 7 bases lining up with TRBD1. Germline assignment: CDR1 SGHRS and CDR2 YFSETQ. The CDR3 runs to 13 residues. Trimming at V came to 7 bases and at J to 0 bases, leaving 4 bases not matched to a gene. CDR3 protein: CASGTDHSYEQYF. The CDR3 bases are TGCGCCAGCGGGACAGACCACTCCTACGAGCAGTACTTC.

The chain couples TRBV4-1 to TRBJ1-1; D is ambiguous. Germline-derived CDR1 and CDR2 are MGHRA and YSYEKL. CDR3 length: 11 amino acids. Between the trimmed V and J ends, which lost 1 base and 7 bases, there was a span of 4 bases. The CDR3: CASSQAGEAFF. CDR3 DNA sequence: TGCGCCAGCAGCCAAGCGGGTGAAGCTTTCTTT.

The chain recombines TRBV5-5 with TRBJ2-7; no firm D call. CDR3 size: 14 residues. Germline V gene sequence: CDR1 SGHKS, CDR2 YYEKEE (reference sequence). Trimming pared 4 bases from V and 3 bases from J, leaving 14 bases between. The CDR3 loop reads CASSPTNRYYEQYF. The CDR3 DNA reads TGTGCCAGCAGCCCGACGAACAGATACTACGAGCAGTACTTC.

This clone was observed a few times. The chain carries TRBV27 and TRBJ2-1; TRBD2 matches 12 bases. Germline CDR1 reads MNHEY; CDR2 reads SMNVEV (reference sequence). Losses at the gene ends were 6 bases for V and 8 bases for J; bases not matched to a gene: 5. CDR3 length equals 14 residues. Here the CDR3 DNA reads TGTGCCAGCAGGCCTAGCGGGAGGGCCGATGAGCAGTTCTTC. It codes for CASRPSGRADEQFF.

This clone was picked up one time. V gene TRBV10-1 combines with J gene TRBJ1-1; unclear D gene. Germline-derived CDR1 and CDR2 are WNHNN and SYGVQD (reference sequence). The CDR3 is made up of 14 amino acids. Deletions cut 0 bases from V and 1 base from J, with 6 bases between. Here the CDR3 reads CASSESAANTEAFF. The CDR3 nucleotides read TGCGCCAGCAGTGAGTCGGCAGCGAACACTGAAGCTTTCTTT.

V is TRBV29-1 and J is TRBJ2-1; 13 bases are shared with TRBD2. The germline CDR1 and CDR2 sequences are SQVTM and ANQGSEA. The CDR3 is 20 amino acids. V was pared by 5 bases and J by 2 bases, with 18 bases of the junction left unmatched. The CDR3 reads CSVRRPQGTSGVSAYNEQFF. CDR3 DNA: TGCAGCGTTCGGCGCCCCCAGGGGACTAGCGGGGTCTCAGCCTACAATGAGCAGTTCTTC.

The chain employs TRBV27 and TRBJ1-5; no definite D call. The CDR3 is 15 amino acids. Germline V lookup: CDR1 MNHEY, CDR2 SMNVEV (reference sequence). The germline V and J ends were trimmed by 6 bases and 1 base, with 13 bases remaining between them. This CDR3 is CASSPAHRSNQPQHF. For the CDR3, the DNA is TGTGCCAGCAGCCCTGCTCACCGCAGCAATCAGCCCCAGCATTTT.

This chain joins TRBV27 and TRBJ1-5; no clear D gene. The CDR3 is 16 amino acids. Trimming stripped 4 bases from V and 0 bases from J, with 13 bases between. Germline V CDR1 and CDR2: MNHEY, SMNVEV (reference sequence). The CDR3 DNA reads TGTGCCAGCAGTTCAACAATAGCCTATAGCAATCAGCCCCAGCATTTT. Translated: CASSSTIAYSNQPQHF.

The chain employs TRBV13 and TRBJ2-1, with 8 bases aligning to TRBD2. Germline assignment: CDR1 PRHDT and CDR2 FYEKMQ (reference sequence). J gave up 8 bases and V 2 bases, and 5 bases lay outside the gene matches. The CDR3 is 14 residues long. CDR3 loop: CASSLLAGVHEQFF. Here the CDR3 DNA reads TGTGCCAGCAGCTTACTAGCGGGTGTGCATGAGCAGTTCTTC.

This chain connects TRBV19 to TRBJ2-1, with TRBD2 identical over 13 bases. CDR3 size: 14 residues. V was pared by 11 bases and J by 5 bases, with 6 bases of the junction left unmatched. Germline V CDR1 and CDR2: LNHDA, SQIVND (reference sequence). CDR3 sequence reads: CASRTSGSHNEQFF. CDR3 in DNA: TGTGCCTCGCGGACTAGCGGGAGCCACAATGAGCAGTTCTTC.

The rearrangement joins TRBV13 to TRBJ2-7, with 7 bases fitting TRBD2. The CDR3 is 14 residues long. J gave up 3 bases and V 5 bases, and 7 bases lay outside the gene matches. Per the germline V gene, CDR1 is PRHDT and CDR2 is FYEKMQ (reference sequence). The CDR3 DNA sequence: TGTGCCAGCAGCGCCAGCGGGATAGACTACGAGCAGTACTTC. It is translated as CASSASGIDYEQYF.

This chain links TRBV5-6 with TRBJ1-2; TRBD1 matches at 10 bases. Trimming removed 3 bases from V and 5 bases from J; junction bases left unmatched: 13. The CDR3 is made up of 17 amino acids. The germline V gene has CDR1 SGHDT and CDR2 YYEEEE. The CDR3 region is CASSSTGTGELGYGYTF. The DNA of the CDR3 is TGTGCCAGCAGCTCGACGGGGACAGGGGAGTTGGGGTATGGCTACACCTTC. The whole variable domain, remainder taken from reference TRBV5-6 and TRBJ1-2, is DAGVTQSPTHLIKTRGQQVTLRCSPKSGHDTVSWYQQALGQGPQFIFQYYEEEERQRGNFPDRFSGHQFPNYSSELNVNALLLGDSALYLCASSSTGTGELGYGYTFGSGTRLTVV.

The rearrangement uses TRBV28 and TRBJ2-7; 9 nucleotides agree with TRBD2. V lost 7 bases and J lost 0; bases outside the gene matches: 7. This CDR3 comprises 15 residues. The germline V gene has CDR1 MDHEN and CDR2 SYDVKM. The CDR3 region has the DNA TGTGCCAGCACCGTAGCGGGAGATAGCTCCTACGAGCAGTACTTC. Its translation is CASTVAGDSSYEQYF.

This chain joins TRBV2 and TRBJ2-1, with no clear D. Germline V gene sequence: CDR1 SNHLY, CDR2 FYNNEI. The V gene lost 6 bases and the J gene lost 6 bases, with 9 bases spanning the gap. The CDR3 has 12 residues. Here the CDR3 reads CASSRWANEQFF. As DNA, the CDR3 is TGTGCCAGCAGCCGGTGGGCCAATGAGCAGTTCTTC.

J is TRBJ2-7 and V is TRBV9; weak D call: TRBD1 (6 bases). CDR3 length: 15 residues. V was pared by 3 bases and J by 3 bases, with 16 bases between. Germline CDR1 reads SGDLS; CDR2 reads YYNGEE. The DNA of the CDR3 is TGTGCCAGCAGCGGATCCGGGACACCCGTCTACGAGCAGTACTTC. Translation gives CASSGSGTPVYEQYF.

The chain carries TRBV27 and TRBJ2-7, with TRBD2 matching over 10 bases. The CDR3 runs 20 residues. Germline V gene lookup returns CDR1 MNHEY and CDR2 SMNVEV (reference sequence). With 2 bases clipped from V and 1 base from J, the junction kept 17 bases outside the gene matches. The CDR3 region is CASSLRAGLAKTTQSYEQYF. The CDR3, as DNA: TGTGCCAGCAGTTTAAGGGCGGGACTAGCGAAAACGACGCAATCCTACGAGCAGTACTTC.

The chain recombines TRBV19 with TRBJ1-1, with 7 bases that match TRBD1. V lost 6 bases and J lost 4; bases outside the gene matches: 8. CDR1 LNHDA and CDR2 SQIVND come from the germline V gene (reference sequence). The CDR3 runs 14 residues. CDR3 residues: CASSQQGWTTEAFF. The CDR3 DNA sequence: TGTGCCAGTAGCCAACAGGGGTGGACCACTGAAGCTTTCTTT.

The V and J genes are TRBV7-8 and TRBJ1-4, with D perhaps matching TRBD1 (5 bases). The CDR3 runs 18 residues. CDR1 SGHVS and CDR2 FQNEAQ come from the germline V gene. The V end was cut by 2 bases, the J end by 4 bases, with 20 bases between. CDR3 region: CASSLMVSFIDSNEKLFF. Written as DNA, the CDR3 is TGTGCCAGCAGCTTAATGGTCTCTTTTATCGACAGTAATGAAAAACTGTTTTTT.

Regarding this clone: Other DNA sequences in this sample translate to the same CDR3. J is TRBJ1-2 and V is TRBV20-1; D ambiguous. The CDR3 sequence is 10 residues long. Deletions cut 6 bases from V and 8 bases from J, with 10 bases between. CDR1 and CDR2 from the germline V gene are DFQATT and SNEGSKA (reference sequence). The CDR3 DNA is TGCAGTGCCCGTACGGGGGGCTACACCTTC. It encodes CSARTGGYTF.

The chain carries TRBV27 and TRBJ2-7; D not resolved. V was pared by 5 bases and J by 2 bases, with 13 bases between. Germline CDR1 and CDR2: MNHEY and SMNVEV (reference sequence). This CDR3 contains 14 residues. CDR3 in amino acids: CASSALGHTYEQYF. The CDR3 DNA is TGTGCCAGCAGTGCACTTGGGCACACCTACGAGCAGTACTTC.

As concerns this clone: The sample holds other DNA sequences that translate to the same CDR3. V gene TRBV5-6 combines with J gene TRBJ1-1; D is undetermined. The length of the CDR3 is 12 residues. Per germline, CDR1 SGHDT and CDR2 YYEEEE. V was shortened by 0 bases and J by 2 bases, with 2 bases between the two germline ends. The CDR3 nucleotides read TGTGCCAGCAGCTTGGTCAACACTGAAGCTTTCTTT. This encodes CASSLVNTEAFF.

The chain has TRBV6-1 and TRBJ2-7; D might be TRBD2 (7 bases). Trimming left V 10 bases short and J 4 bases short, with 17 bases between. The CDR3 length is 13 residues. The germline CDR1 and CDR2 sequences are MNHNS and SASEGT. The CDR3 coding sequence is TGTGCCACCGAAAAGCGGGACATGTACGAGCAGTACTTC. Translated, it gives CATEKRDMYEQYF.

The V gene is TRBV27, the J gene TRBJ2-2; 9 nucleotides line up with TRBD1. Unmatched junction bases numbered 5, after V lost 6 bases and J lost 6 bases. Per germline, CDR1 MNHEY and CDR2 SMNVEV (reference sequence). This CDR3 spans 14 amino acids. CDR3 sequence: CASSRRTGAGELFF. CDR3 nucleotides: TGTGCCAGCAGCCGGCGGACAGGGGCCGGGGAGCTGTTTTTT.

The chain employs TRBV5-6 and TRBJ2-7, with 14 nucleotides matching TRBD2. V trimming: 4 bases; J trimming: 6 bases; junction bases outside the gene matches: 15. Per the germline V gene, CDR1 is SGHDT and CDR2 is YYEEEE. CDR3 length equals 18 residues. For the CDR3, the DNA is TGTGCCAGCAGCACCGGGACTAGCGGGAGCCATGCCTCCCGCGAGCAGTACTTC. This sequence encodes CASSTGTSGSHASREQYF.

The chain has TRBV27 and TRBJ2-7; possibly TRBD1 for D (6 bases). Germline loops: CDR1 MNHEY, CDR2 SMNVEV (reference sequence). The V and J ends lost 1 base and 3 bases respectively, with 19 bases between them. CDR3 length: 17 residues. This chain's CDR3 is CASSLLGSTGQDYEQYF. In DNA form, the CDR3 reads TGTGCCAGCAGTTTATTAGGGTCCACAGGGCAGGACTACGAGCAGTACTTC.